This TCR beta chain comes out of a study of blood T cell repertoires in COVID-19. Overall study: Some COVID-19 samples were acute and others convalescent; all came from the United States, Italy and Spain. From T cells, B-cell-depleted T cells, or PBMCs came the material, which was cDNA or gDNA.

Patients in Seattle were enrolled during active infection, then followed longitudinally. V was trimmed by 8 bases and J by 2 bases, leaving 16 bases between them. In germline, CDR1 is SNHLY, CDR2 FYNNEI. The CDR3 is 15 residues long. In the study's own analysis: Estimation of nucleated cell counts was performed using reference gene primer amplification. TCRdb keeps only in-frame clones here, not all; method: immunoSEQ multiplex PCR. V, J and clone size were drawn from that table, and D and trimming were deduced from the DNA. This table holds 300,000 to 350,000 clones, 75% to 90% found once. Input material: peripheral blood. This chain joins TRBV2 and TRBJ1-5; TRBD1 is a possible D gene (6 bases). This clonotype was sampled from a woman in her forties or fifties with COVID-19, enrolled during active disease. The CDR3 DNA is TGTGCCAGCGTATCGTTCAGGGGCGGCAATCAGCCCCAGCATTTT. Its protein product is CASVSFRGGNQPQHF.